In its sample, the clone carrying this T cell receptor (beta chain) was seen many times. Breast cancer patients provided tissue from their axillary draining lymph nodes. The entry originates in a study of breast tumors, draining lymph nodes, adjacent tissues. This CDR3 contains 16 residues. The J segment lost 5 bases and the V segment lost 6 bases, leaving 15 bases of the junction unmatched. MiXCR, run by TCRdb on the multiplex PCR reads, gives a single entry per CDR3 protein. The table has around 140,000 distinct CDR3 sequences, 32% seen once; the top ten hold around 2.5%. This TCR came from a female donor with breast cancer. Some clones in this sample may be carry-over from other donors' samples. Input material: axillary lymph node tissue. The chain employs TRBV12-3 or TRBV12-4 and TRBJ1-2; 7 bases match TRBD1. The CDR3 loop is CASRATGTNLGYGYTF. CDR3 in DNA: TGTGCCAGCAGGGCGACAGGGACTAATCTTGGTTATGGCTACACCTTC.